This entry describes one TCR beta chain. Its antigen is currently unknown. The sample is drawn from a study of PD-1 blockade in classical Hodgkin lymphoma. Sequenced by immunoSEQ multiplex PCR; TCRdb stores in-frame clones only, minus some. The data show 99,000 or so clones, approximately 89% seen once. Trimming cost V 4 bases and J 6 bases; bases outside gene matches: 8. The CDR3 has 16 residues. Per the germline V gene, CDR1 is SGHTA and CDR2 is FQGNSA. Study-wide results and caveats: Newly diagnosed patients were reported to start with lower TCR diversity than healthy donors. Complete responders' baseline diversity resembled that of newly diagnosed patients. What caused the repertoire differences, perhaps disease activity or prior therapy, remains undefined.

Described time point: cycle 4 day 1 (C4D1), after less than seven weeks of nivolumab. Following autologous stem cell transplantation, relapse occurred in every patient, and exposure to brentuximab vedotin varied. The source material was peripheral blood mononuclear cells (PBMCs), sampled before the fourth cycle of nivolumab. This chain uses TRBV7-2 with TRBJ2-2, with 10 bases identical to TRBD1. This TCR derives from a human donor with classical Hodgkin lymphoma. The DNA for the CDR3 is TGTGCCAGCAGCTCTCGACAGGGGGCGGGATCCGGGGAGCTGTTTTTT. Protein product: CASSSRQGAGSGELFF.